A single sample is the source of the 23 T cell receptor beta chains below, sequenced in a study of T-cell reconstitution after alpha-beta-depleted transplantation in children. Preparation of the TCRbeta library was carried out with unique molecular identifiers. Each CDR3 protein is one row after TCRdb ran MiXCR on the PCR reads. The sample includes roughly 490,000 distinct CDR3 sequences, approximately 10% of them seen just once. The specimen was PBMCs, mostly from graft donor cells, collected 180 days after TCRalphabeta/CD19-depleted stem cell transplant. Receptors originate from a female patient under 10 years old who had a stem cell transplant for aplastic anemia, so the T cells may come from the graft donor.

The chain couples TRBV6-6 to TRBJ2-5, with D unclear. CDR3 size: 13 residues. V was trimmed by 6 bases and J by 0 bases, leaving 8 bases between them. The V gene's germline CDR1 is MNHNY and CDR2 SVGAGI (reference sequence). The CDR3 sequence is CASRLADQETQYF. For the CDR3, the DNA is TGTGCCAGCAGGCTGGCGGACCAAGAGACCCAGTACTTC.

The chain uses TRBV7-2 and TRBJ1-3; TRBD1 might be the D (5 bases). CDR3 size: 15 residues. Germline V gene lookup returns CDR1 SGHTA and CDR2 FQGNSA. Trimming left V 3 bases short and J 4 bases short, with 13 bases between. The CDR3 sequence is CASSFTGVQGNTIYF. The CDR3 DNA follows: TGTGCCAGCAGCTTCACAGGTGTACAGGGAAACACCATATATTTT.

The sample holds many counts of this clonotype. This sequence joins TRBV20-1 and TRBJ2-5; 10 positions match TRBD1. In germline, CDR1 is DFQATT, CDR2 SNEGSKA (reference sequence). This CDR3 contains 15 residues. The trim removed 6 bases at V and 1 base at J, leaving 8 bases unmatched. The CDR3 here is CSARPGQGSQETQYF. In DNA form, the CDR3 reads TGCAGTGCGCGCCCGGGACAGGGGAGCCAAGAGACCCAGTACTTC.

This clonotype has a handful of counts. This sequence joins TRBV29-1 and TRBJ1-1, with 9 positions matching TRBD1. Trimming took 4 bases from V and 10 from J; bases not matched to a gene: 19. The CDR3 spans 16 residues. Germline loops: CDR1 SQVTM, CDR2 ANQGSEA. The CDR3 region has the DNA TGCAGCGTTGCGGGGACAGGGCTCCTGCCCCCCCGGTCAGCTTTCTTT. It encodes CSVAGTGLLPPRSAFF.

This clonotype was detected a few times. The chain employs TRBV12-3 or TRBV12-4 and TRBJ2-3; TRBD2 aligns across 12 bases. V shed 5 bases and J 5 bases; nucleotides not matched to a gene: 8. The length of the CDR3 is 16 residues. For the CDR3, the DNA is TGTGCCAGCAGTACTCGGACTAGCGGGATCTTAGATACGCAGTATTTT. Translation: CASSTRTSGILDTQYF.

The rearrangement links TRBV20-1 to TRBJ1-4, with D unresolved. Trimming cost V 1 base and J 0 bases, with 12 bases left between them. CDR1 is DFQATT, CDR2 SNEGSKA, per germline (reference sequence). The CDR3 sequence is 16 residues long. CDR3 DNA sequence: TGCAGTGCTAGAGCCGCGGGCGGCACAACTAATGAAAAACTGTTTTTT. Translated, it gives CSARAAGGTTNEKLFF.

Only a few counts were recorded for this clonotype. The chain uses TRBV7-6 and TRBJ2-1; 10 bases match TRBD2. With V trimmed by 0 bases and J by 7 bases, 9 bases remained unmatched. The CDR3 has 17 residues. The germline V gene encodes CDR1 SGHVS and CDR2 FNYEAQ. The CDR3 loop is CASSLAVLAGKGNEQFF. CDR3 DNA sequence: TGTGCCAGCAGCTTAGCCGTACTAGCGGGAAAGGGTAATGAGCAGTTCTTC.

This clonotype occurred many times. V and J are TRBV18 and TRBJ1-4; the D gene is possibly TRBD1 (5 bases). CDR1 KGHSH and CDR2 LQKENI come from the germline V gene. The CDR3 totals 13 residues. V lost 3 bases and J 7 bases, leaving 9 bases between the germline ends. The CDR3 sequence is CASSPGTIEKLFF. The CDR3 DNA reads TGTGCCAGCTCACCCGGGACCATTGAAAAACTGTTTTTT.

The chain links TRBV2 to TRBJ2-1; 8 bases line up with TRBD2. This CDR3 has 13 amino acids. The V and J ends lost 7 bases and 7 bases, in that order; junction bases with no gene match: 6. Germline loops: CDR1 SNHLY, CDR2 FYNNEI. CDR3 in DNA: TGTGCCAGCACCCCCGGGACTAGGAATGAGCAGTTCTTC. Translation: CASTPGTRNEQFF.

CDR3 nucleotide sequence: TGTGCCACCAGCAGCTACTACGAGCAGTACTTC. Translating gives CATSSYYEQYF. The rearrangement links TRBV15 to TRBJ2-7; no clear D. The CDR3 loop spans 11 amino acids. The V end lost 3 bases, the J end lost 3 bases, and 3 bases lay between the germline ends. The germline gives CDR1 LNHNV, CDR2 YYDKDF (reference sequence).

This clonotype has a count of ten or more. The V gene is TRBV5-5, the J gene TRBJ1-4; 9 bases line up with TRBD1. The V gene end was trimmed by 1 base and the J gene end by 0 bases; junction bases not matched to a gene: 7. The germline CDR1 and CDR2 sequences are SGHKS and YYEKEE (reference sequence). The CDR3 length is 18 residues. CDR3 DNA: TGTGCCAGCAGCTTGCATGGGACAGGGTTTGCAACTAATGAAAAACTGTTTTTT. Amino acids: CASSLHGTGFATNEKLFF.

This sequence joins TRBV9 and TRBJ2-3, with no clear D. The CDR3 covers 13 residues. Between the trimmed V and J ends, which lost 3 bases and 6 bases, there was a span of 11 bases. Looked up from germline, CDR1 is SGDLS and CDR2 is YYNGEE. DNA of the CDR3: TGTGCCAGCAGCGCACCCCCGCGGGATACGCAGTATTTT. Its protein product is CASSAPPRDTQYF.

The V call is TRBV24-1, the J call TRBJ1-1, with D possibly TRBD1 on 6 matching bases. Per germline, CDR1 KGHDR and CDR2 SFDVKD. Trimming cost V 0 bases and J 4 bases, with 14 bases left between them. This CDR3 has 16 residues. CDR3 protein: CATSDLWGPRGTEAFF. CDR3 bases: TGTGCCACCAGTGATTTGTGGGGGCCCCGCGGCACTGAAGCTTTCTTT.

The chain uses TRBV12-5 and TRBJ1-1, with TRBD1 matching over 9 bases. V gave up 6 bases and J gave up 8 bases; unmatched junction bases: 13. Germline V CDR1 and CDR2: LGHNT, FRNRAP. CDR3 length equals 15 residues. In nucleotides, the CDR3 is TGTGCTAGTGGCAATCATAATACAGGGGGCACCGAAGCTTTCTTT. Translation: CASGNHNTGGTEAFF. The full variable domain, its missing parts supplied by reference TRBV12-5 and TRBJ1-1, is DARVTQTPRHKVTEMGQEVTMRCQPILGHNTVFWYRQTMMQGLELLAYFRNRAPLDDSGMPKDRFSAEMPDATLATLKIQPSEPRDSAVYFCASGNHNTGGTEAFFGQGTRLTVV.

This chain uses TRBV5-6 with TRBJ1-1; tentatively, D is TRBD1 (5 bases). Germline V gene sequence: CDR1 SGHDT, CDR2 YYEEEE. This CDR3 comprises 16 residues. V lost 3 bases to trimming and J lost 0 bases, with 15 bases between them. CDR3 in DNA: TGTGCCAGCAGCTCCGCTTCGTGGACACTGAACACTGAAGCTTTCTTT. It encodes CASSSASWTLNTEAFF.

In DNA form, the CDR3 reads TGCGCCAGCAGCCAAGCCGGGACCCCTGGCCAGCCCCAGCATTTT. It is translated as CASSQAGTPGQPQHF. The gene calls are TRBV4-3 and TRBJ1-5; perhaps TRBD1 as D (5 bases). V was cut by 1 base and J by 7 bases, with 14 bases left in between. The CDR3 loop spans 15 amino acids. CDR1 is LGHNA and CDR2 is YSLEER in the germline V gene.

The J gene is TRBJ1-1, the V gene TRBV5-1, with 9 nucleotides matching TRBD1. V shed 0 bases and J 4 bases; nucleotides not matched to a gene: 7. The germline gives CDR1 SGHRS, CDR2 YFSETQ. The CDR3 has 16 amino acids. DNA for the CDR3: TGCGCCAGCAGCTTGGAACAGGGGGCCGGGGGCACTGAAGCTTTCTTT. As protein: CASSLEQGAGGTEAFF.

This chain links TRBV4-3 with TRBJ2-1, with 7 bases matching TRBD1. The germline CDR1 and CDR2 sequences are LGHNA and YSLEER. The V gene end was trimmed by 1 base and the J gene end by 2 bases; junction bases not matched to a gene: 5. This CDR3 region has 16 residues. CDR3 protein: CASSQVQGVPYNEQFF. CDR3 bases: TGCGCCAGCAGCCAAGTCCAGGGGGTACCCTACAATGAGCAGTTCTTC.

In this sample, this clonotype turned up a few times. The V gene is TRBV29-1, the J gene TRBJ2-1, with TRBD2 matching over 7 bases. V lost 5 bases to trimming and J lost 9 bases; unmatched junction nucleotides: 7. Germline V gives CDR1 SQVTM, CDR2 ANQGSEA. The CDR3 loop spans 12 amino acids. The CDR3 loop reads CSVRLARSEQFF. CDR3 DNA: TGCAGCGTTCGACTAGCCCGGAGTGAGCAGTTCTTC.

The chain uses TRBV28 and TRBJ2-5; no clear D gene. The CDR3 consists of 15 residues. Germline V gene lookup returns CDR1 MDHEN and CDR2 SYDVKM. V lost 6 bases, J lost 4 bases, and 18 bases lay in between. DNA of the CDR3: TGTGCCAGCAGCTCCGCAAGCCCCTATGGAGAGACCCAGTACTTC. It codes for CASSSASPYGETQYF.

This clonotype was counted between two and nine times. The chain links TRBV6-5 to TRBJ1-4, with no clear D. Germline V gives CDR1 MNHEY, CDR2 SVGAGI. The CDR3 length is 14 residues. Trimming cost V 2 bases and J 0 bases, with 4 bases left between them. The CDR3 region is CASSYLATNEKLFF. The CDR3, as DNA: TGTGCCAGCAGTTACCTAGCAACTAATGAAAAACTGTTTTTT.

The sample holds many counts of this clonotype. The chain carries TRBV29-1 and TRBJ2-1; perhaps TRBD1 as D (6 bases). This CDR3 contains 15 residues. V gave up 4 bases and J gave up 3 bases, with 16 bases separating them. Germline V gives CDR1 SQVTM, CDR2 ANQGSEA. CDR3 nucleotide sequence: TGCAGCGTTGTTCGGTTGGGCAGGGGCTACAATGAGCAGTTCTTC. The encoded protein is CSVVRLGRGYNEQFF.

The gene calls are TRBV18 and TRBJ2-5; no definite D call. This CDR3 is built from 14 residues. Trimming took 2 bases from V and 5 from J, leaving 12 bases between them. The germline CDR1 and CDR2 sequences are KGHSH and LQKENI. CDR3: CASSPSSFRETQYF. The CDR3 DNA reads as TGTGCCAGCTCACCATCGAGCTTCCGTGAGACCCAGTACTTC.